This T cell receptor (beta chain) derives from a study of T-cell reconstitution after alpha-beta-depleted transplantation in children. General observations from the study: T-cell counts and diversity at one year following transplant were attributed mainly to newly produced T cells. Expanded clones from the graft, numbering several hundred, reportedly supplied alpha-beta T cells about two months after transplant. Where some patients showed high TCRbeta diversity at day 60, it came from recipient T cells and thymic progenitors that had survived.

It was with unique molecular identifiers that the TCRbeta library was prepared. In TCRdb, the PCR reads were re-called with MiXCR into one record per CDR3 protein. The sample lists around 490,000 distinct CDR3 sequences, over 10% seen once, with 12% to 15% in the top ten. In this sample, this clonotype turned up a few times. Its antigen remains unidentified. Germline loops: CDR1 MNHEY, CDR2 SMNVEV (reference sequence). The CDR3 length is 18 residues. The V gene lost 1 base and the J gene lost 4 bases, with 19 bases spanning the gap. The chain combines TRBV27 with TRBJ2-2; the D gene is possibly TRBD2 (6 bases). The TCR comes from a female patient between 2 and 15 years old who had a stem cell transplant for aplastic anemia, so the T cells may come from the graft donor. The source material was PBMCs, mostly from graft donor cells, sampled 180 days after TCRalphabeta/CD19-depleted stem cell transplant. The CDR3 DNA reads as TGTGCCAGCAGTTTATGGCCGGGGCTCGGGGGTATCACCGGGGAGCTGTTTTTT. This sequence encodes CASSLWPGLGGITGELFF.